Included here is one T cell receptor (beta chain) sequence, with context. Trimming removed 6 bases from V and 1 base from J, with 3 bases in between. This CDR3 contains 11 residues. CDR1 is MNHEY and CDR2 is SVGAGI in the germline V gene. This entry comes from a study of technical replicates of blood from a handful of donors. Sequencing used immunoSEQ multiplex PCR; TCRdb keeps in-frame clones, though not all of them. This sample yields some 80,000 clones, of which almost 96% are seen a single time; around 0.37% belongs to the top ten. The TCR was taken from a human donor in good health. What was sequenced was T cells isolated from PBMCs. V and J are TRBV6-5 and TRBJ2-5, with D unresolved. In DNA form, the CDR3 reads TGTGCCAGCAGCCGCCAAGAGACCCAGTACTTC. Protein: CASSRQETQYF.